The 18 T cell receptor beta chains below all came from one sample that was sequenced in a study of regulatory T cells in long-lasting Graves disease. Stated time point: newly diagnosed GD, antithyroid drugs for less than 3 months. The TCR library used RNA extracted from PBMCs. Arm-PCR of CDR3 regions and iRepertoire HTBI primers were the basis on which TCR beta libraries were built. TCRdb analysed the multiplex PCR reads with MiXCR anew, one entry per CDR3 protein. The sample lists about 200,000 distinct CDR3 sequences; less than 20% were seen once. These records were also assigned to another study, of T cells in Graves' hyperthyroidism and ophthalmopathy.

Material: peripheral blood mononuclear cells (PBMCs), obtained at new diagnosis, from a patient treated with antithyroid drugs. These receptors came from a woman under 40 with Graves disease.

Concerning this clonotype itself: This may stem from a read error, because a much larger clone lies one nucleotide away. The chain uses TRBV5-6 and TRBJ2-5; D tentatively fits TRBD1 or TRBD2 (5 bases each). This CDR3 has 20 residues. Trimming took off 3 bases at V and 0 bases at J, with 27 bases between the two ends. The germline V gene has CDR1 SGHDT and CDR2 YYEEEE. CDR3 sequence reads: CASSSLSASRGTSNQETQYF. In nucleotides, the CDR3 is TGTGCCAGCAGCTCCCTTTCGGCTAGCAGAGGGACCTCAAACCAAGAGACCCAGTACTTC.

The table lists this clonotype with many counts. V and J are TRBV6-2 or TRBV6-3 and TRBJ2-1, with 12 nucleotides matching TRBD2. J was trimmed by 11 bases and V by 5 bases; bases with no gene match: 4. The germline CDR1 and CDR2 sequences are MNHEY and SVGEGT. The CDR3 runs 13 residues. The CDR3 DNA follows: TGTGCCAGCAGTGACGGACTAGCGGGGAAGCAGTTCTTC. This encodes CASSDGLAGKQFF.

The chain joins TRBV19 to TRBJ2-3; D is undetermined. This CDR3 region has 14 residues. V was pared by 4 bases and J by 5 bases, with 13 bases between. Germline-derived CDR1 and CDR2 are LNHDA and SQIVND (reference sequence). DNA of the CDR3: TGTGCCAGTAGTAAAATTGATCGTGGAGATACGCAGTATTTT. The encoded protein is CASSKIDRGDTQYF.

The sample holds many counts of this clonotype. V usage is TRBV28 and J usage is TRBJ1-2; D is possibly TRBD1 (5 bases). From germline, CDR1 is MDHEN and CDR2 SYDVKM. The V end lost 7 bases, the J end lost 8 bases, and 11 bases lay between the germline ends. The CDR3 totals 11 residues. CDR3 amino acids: CASNEGRGYTF. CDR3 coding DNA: TGTGCCAGCAACGAGGGGCGCGGCTACACCTTC.

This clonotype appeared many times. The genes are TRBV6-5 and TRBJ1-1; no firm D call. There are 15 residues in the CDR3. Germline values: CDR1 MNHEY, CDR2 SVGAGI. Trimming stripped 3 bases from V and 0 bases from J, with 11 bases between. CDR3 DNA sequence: TGTGCCAGCAGTTATTCGCCCTCTATGAACACTGAAGCTTTCTTT. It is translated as CASSYSPSMNTEAFF.

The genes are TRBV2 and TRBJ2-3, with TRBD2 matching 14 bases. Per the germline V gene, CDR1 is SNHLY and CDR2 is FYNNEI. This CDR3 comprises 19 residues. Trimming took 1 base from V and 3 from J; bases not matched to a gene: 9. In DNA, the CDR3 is TGTGCCAGCAGTGAAGAAGAGGGGACTAGCGGGAGATCTACAGATACGCAGTATTTT. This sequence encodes CASSEEEGTSGRSTDTQYF.

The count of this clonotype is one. Here the CDR3 DNA reads TGTGCCAGCAGCGAGGGACAGGTGGGATTCACCCTCCACTTT. It encodes CASSEGQVGFTLHF. J is TRBJ1-6 and V is TRBV2; TRBD1 agrees at 8 bases. Germline trimming cut 6 bases from V and 14 bases from J; bases unmatched to any gene: 12. The CDR3 length is 14 residues. CDR1 SNHLY and CDR2 FYNNEI come from the germline V gene.

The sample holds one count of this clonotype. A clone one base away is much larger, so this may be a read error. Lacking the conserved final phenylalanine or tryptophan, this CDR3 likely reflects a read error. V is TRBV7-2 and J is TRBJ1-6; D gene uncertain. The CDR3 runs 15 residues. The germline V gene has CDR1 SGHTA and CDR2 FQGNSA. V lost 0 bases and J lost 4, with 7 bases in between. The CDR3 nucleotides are TGTGCCAGCAGCTTAGCAGGAGGGTATAATTCACCCCTCCACGTT. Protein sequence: CASSLAGGYNSPLHV.

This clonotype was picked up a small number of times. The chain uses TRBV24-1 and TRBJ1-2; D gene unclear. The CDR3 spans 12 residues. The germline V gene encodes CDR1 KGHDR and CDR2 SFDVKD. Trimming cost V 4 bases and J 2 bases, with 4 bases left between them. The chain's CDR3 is CATSEPNYGYTF. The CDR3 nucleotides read TGTGCCACCAGTGAACCAAACTATGGCTACACCTTC.

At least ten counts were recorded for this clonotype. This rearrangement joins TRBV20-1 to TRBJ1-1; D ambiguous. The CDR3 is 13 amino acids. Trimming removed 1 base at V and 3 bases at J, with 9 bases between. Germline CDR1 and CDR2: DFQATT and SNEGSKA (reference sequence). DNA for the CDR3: TGCAGTGCTAGAGGCCGTTCAGACACTGAAGCTTTCTTT. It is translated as CSARGRSDTEAFF.

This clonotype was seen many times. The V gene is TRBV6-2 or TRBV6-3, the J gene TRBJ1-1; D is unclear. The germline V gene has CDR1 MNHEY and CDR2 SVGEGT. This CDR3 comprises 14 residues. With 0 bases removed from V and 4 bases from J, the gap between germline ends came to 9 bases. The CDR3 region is CASSYSTVFTEAFF. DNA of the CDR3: TGTGCCAGCAGTTACTCCACAGTTTTCACTGAAGCTTTCTTT.

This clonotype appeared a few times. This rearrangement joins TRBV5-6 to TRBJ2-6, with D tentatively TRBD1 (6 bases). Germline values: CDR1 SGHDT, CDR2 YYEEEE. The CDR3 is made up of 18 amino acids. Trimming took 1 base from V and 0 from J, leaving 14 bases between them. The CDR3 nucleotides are TGTGCCAGCAGCTTGAAGGGACAAGGACTCTCTGGGGCCAACGTCCTGACTTTC. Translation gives CASSLKGQGLSGANVLTF.

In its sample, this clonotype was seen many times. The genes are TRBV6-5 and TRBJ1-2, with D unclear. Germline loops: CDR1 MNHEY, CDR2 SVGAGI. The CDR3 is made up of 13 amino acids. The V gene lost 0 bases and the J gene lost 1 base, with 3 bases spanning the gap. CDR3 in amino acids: CASSYSHNYGYTF. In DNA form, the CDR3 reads TGTGCCAGCAGTTACTCACATAACTATGGCTACACCTTC.

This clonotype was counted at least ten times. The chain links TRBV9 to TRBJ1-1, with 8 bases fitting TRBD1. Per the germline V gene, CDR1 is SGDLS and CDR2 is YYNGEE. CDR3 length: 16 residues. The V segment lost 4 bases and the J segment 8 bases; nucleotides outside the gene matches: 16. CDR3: CASSFSTGASRMEAFF. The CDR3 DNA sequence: TGTGCCAGCAGCTTTTCGACAGGGGCCTCGCGAATGGAAGCTTTCTTT.

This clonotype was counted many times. CDR3 amino acids: CASSQDRGLGEQYF. Written as DNA, the CDR3 is TGTGCCAGCAGCCAAGACAGGGGGCTAGGAGAGCAGTACTTC. The rearrangement uses TRBV3-1 and TRBJ2-7; 8 bases map to TRBD1. Germline V gives CDR1 LGHDT, CDR2 YNNKEL (reference sequence). The CDR3 runs to 14 residues. The ends lost 0 bases at V and 7 bases at J; junction bases unmatched: 5.

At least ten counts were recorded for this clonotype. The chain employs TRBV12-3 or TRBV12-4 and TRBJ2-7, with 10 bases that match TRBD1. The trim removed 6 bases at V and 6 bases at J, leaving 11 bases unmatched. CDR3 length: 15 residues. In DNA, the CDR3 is TGTGCCAGCAGCGGAGCCGGGACAGGGGAAGGCGAGCAGTACTTC. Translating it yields CASSGAGTGEGEQYF.

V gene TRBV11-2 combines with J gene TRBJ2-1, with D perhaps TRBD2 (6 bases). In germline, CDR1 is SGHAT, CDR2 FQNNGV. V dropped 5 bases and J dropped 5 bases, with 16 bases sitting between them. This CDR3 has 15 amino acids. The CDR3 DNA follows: TGTGCCAGCAGCGACGGGACTTGGGGTAACAATGAGCAGTTCTTC. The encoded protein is CASSDGTWGNNEQFF.

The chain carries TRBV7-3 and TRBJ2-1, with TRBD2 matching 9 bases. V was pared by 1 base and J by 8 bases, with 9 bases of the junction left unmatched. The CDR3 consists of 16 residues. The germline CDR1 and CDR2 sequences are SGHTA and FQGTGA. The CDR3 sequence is CASSLKQASGIDEQFF. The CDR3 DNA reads TGTGCCAGCAGCTTAAAACAGGCTAGCGGGATAGATGAGCAGTTCTTC.